The next 20 T cell receptor beta chains were all read from a single sample in a study of T cell responses to AZD1222 COVID-19 vaccine. Only in-frame clones appear in the TCRdb table, and some are missing; sequencing was by immunoSEQ multiplex PCR. The table lists fewer than 85,000 clones, roughly nine tenths of them singletons, with roughly 3.9% in the top ten. The input for sequencing was peripheral blood, taken on day 0 of AZD1222 vaccination. The receptors come from an adult in good health.

This sequence joins TRBV6-5 and TRBJ1-3, with no clear D. Trimming shortened V by 5 bases and J by 7 bases, and 18 bases separated the two germline ends. Germline CDR1 reads MNHEY; CDR2 reads SVGAGI. The CDR3 spans 15 residues. CDR3 sequence (DNA): TGTGCCAGCAGTCCTCTCGACACCAGCGGGAACACCATATATTTT. Its translation: CASSPLDTSGNTIYF.

In this sample, this clone turned up a few times. This chain uses TRBV7-9 with TRBJ1-1, with D perhaps matching TRBD1 (5 bases). V was pared by 4 bases and J by 4 bases, with 10 bases between. CDR1 SEHNR and CDR2 FQNEAQ come from the germline V gene (reference sequence). This CDR3 comprises 13 residues. DNA for the CDR3: TGTGCCAGCAGCTCTTCCCAGGGCACTGAAGCTTTCTTT. Translation gives CASSSSQGTEAFF. The full variable domain, in which reference TRBV7-9 and TRBJ1-1 provide the parts outside the CDR3, is DTGVSQNPRHKITKRGQNVTFRCDPISEHNRLYWYRQTLGQGPEFLTYFQNEAQLEKSRLLSDRFSAERPKGSFSTLEIQRTEQGDSAMYLCASSSSQGTEAFFGQGTRLTVV.

The gene calls are TRBV9 and TRBJ1-4, with D unresolved. V lost 6 bases and J 7 bases, leaving 16 bases between the germline ends. Germline V lookup: CDR1 SGDLS, CDR2 YYNGEE. The CDR3 has 14 amino acids. This CDR3 reads CASTRFEGGEKLFF. As DNA, the CDR3 is TGTGCCAGCACCCGCTTCGAGGGTGGTGAAAAACTGTTTTTT.

The CDR3 protein is CASSSPGQEINTEAFF. CDR3 sequence (DNA): TGTGCCAGCAGCTCCCCGGGACAGGAGATTAACACTGAAGCTTTCTTT. The chain recombines TRBV5-4 with TRBJ1-1; 8 nucleotides line up with TRBD1. The CDR3 is 16 amino acids. CDR1 and CDR2 from the germline V gene are SGHNT and YYREEE (reference sequence). V lost 3 bases, J lost 2 bases, and 9 bases stayed unmatched.

The chain carries TRBV11-3 and TRBJ2-3; 7 bases map to TRBD2. The CDR3 is 17 residues long. Germline lookup yields CDR1 SGHNT and CDR2 YENEEA. Trimming took 5 bases from V and 2 from J; bases not matched to a gene: 13. CDR3: CASSLLASGRDTDTQYF. CDR3 DNA sequence: TGTGCCAGCAGCCTCCTCGCGTCGGGGAGGGACACAGATACGCAGTATTTT.

This clone was recorded only once. The V call is TRBV6-5, the J call TRBJ2-5, with 7 bases aligning to TRBD1. This CDR3 is built from 15 residues. The germline gives CDR1 MNHEY, CDR2 SVGAGI. J was trimmed by 3 bases and V by 6 bases; bases with no gene match: 10. The CDR3 region has the DNA TGTGCCAGCAGATTAAGCAGGGGGTTCGAAGAGACCCAGTACTTC. Translated: CASRLSRGFEETQYF.

V gene TRBV27 combines with J gene TRBJ2-6, with a tentative D call TRBD1 (5 bases). CDR3 length: 16 residues. The germline V and J ends were trimmed by 5 bases and 2 bases, with 13 bases remaining between them. Per germline, CDR1 MNHEY and CDR2 SMNVEV (reference sequence). CDR3 sequence: CASSTSGPPGANVLTF. The CDR3 DNA sequence: TGTGCCAGCAGTACCTCAGGGCCCCCTGGGGCCAACGTCCTGACTTTC.

The sample holds one count of this clone. The rearrangement uses TRBV18 and TRBJ1-2; D not resolved. This CDR3 spans 15 amino acids. The germline gives CDR1 KGHSH, CDR2 LQKENI. V lost 3 bases and J 5 bases, leaving 16 bases between the germline ends. This chain's CDR3 is CASSPTREPIYGYTF. The CDR3 bases are TGTGCCAGCTCACCTACTAGGGAGCCCATTTATGGCTACACCTTC.

This clone was seen only once. The chain carries TRBV7-2 and TRBJ2-1, with a weak D call TRBD1 (5 bases). CDR3 length: 14 residues. Deletions cut 1 base from V and 4 bases from J, with 8 bases between. The V gene's germline CDR1 is SGHTA and CDR2 FQGNSA. CDR3 amino acids: CASSLGTPYNEQFF. The CDR3 DNA sequence: TGTGCCAGCAGCTTAGGGACACCTTACAATGAGCAGTTCTTC.

The J gene is TRBJ2-1, the V gene TRBV6-5; D uncertain. V was trimmed by 6 bases and J by 4 bases, leaving 10 bases between them. This CDR3 spans 13 amino acids. CDR1 and CDR2 (germline): MNHEY, SVGAGI. The CDR3 coding sequence is TGTGCCAGCAGCTCCGGCCCATACAATGAGCAGTTCTTC. Protein sequence: CASSSGPYNEQFF.

The chain uses TRBV3-1 (or the pseudogene TRBV3-2) and TRBJ1-2; D possibly corresponds to TRBD1 (5 bases). The CDR3 sequence is 16 residues long. CDR1 is LGHDT, CDR2 YNNKEL, per germline (reference sequence). The V and J ends lost 0 bases and 8 bases respectively, with 19 bases between them. The CDR3 nucleotides read TGTGCCAGCAGCCAAGAAGGCGGGAGAGGGGCGGGCGGCTACACCTTC. Translated, it gives CASSQEGGRGAGGYTF.

The V gene is TRBV5-6, the J gene TRBJ1-1, with D maybe TRBD1 (6 bases). There are 17 residues in the CDR3. CDR1 is SGHDT and CDR2 is YYEEEE in the germline V gene. V was clipped by 3 bases and J by 3 bases, with 21 bases between them. CDR3 amino acids: CASSSGTPTTLDTEAFF. The CDR3 bases are TGTGCCAGCAGCTCCGGGACACCAACTACTCTCGACACTGAAGCTTTCTTT.

The V and J genes are TRBV18 and TRBJ1-5, with D perhaps matching TRBD1 (5 bases). Trimming took 3 bases from V and 3 from J, leaving 12 bases between them. CDR3 length equals 15 residues. The germline V gene has CDR1 KGHSH and CDR2 LQKENI. CDR3 region: CASSPTRGSNQPQHF. The CDR3 DNA is TGTGCCAGCTCACCTACGAGGGGATCCAATCAGCCCCAGCATTTT. Using reference TRBV18 and TRBJ1-5 for the parts outside the CDR3, the full variable domain is NAGVMQNPRHLVRRRGQEARLRCSPMKGHSHVYWYRQLPEEGLKFMVYLQKENIIDESGMPKERFSAEFPKEGPSILRIQQVVRGDSAAYFCASSPTRGSNQPQHFGDGTRLSIL.

The chain couples TRBV27 to TRBJ2-5, with TRBD1 identical over 8 bases. Germline lookup yields CDR1 MNHEY and CDR2 SMNVEV (reference sequence). The V segment lost 5 bases and the J segment 5 bases; nucleotides outside the gene matches: 13. The CDR3 has 16 amino acids. CDR3 nucleotide sequence: TGTGCCAGCAGTCCCCGACCCAAGACAGGGGTTGAGACCCAGTACTTC. This translates into CASSPRPKTGVETQYF.

The chain has TRBV10-3 and TRBJ1-2, with unresolved D. V was pared by 11 bases and J by 5 bases, with 6 bases between. The CDR3 contains 9 residues. Germline CDR1 ENHRY, CDR2 SYGVKD. The CDR3, as DNA: TGTGCCCTGCTATATGGCTACACCTTC. This translates into CALLYGYTF.

The chain employs TRBV7-8 and TRBJ1-5; D is perhaps TRBD1 (6 bases). The CDR3 runs 18 residues. Deletions cut 5 bases from V and 3 bases from J, with 23 bases between. The germline V gene encodes CDR1 SGHVS and CDR2 FQNEAQ. The CDR3 DNA reads TGTGCCAGCAGCGAGGGGGGGTTCGGGGCGTGGGCCAATCAGCCCCAGCATTTT. Translating it yields CASSEGGFGAWANQPQHF.

The gene calls are TRBV24-1 and TRBJ2-2; D is unclear. Per the germline V gene, CDR1 is KGHDR and CDR2 is SFDVKD. The CDR3 is 14 residues long. The ends were cut back, 4 bases at V and 4 bases at J, with 9 bases in the middle. This chain's CDR3 is CATSDAGTTGELFF. CDR3 sequence (DNA): TGTGCCACCAGTGACGCCGGAACCACCGGGGAGCTGTTTTTT.

The genes are TRBV20-1 and TRBJ1-2; D remains ambiguous. Between the trimmed V and J ends, which lost 3 bases and 5 bases, there was a span of 10 bases. This CDR3 contains 12 residues. Germline lookup yields CDR1 DFQATT and CDR2 SNEGSKA (reference sequence). For the CDR3, the DNA is TGCAGTGCTAGTAACATAAGATATGGCTACACCTTC. Amino acids: CSASNIRYGYTF.

The chain joins TRBV30 to TRBJ2-1, with D tentatively TRBD2 (5 bases). V lost 7 bases and J lost 0, with 19 bases in between. Per the germline V gene, CDR1 is GTSNPN and CDR2 is SVGIG (reference sequence). The CDR3 spans 16 residues. CDR3 sequence reads: CAFPRVGGSSYNEQFF. In nucleotides, the CDR3 is TGTGCCTTCCCGCGCGTTGGAGGTAGCTCCTACAATGAGCAGTTCTTC.

The chain has TRBV6-5 and TRBJ1-2; the D gene is possibly TRBD1 (5 bases). V was cut by 3 bases and J by 4 bases, with 12 bases left in between. Germline CDR1 and CDR2: MNHEY and SVGAGI. CDR3 length equals 14 residues. CDR3 nucleotides: TGTGCCAGCAGTTATGCAGGGAGGACCTATGGCTACACCTTC. Its protein is CASSYAGRTYGYTF.